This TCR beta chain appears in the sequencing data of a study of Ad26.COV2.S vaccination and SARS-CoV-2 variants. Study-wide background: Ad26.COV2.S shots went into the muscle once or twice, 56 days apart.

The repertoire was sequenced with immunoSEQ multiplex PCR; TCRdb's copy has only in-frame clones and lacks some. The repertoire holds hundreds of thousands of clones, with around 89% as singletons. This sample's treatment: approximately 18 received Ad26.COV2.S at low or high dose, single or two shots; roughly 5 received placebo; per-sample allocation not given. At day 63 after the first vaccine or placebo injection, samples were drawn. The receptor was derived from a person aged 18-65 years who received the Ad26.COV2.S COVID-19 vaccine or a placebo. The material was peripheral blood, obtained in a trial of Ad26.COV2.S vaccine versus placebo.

DNA for the CDR3: TGTGCCAGCAGCGTAGCTACTGGTACGAGCGGTGAGCAGTTCTTC. Translating it yields CASSVATGTSGEQFF. This chain links TRBV9 with TRBJ2-1; TRBD2 is a possible D gene (5 bases). CDR1 is SGDLS, CDR2 YYNGEE, per germline. Trimming pared 0 bases from V and 9 bases from J, leaving 16 bases between. CDR3 length: 15 amino acids.